Listed below are T cell receptor beta chains from one sample, sequenced in a study of T cell changes during pregnancy in multiple sclerosis. Method: immunoSEQ multiplex PCR; TCRdb's copy keeps in-frame clones and lacks some. This sample has around 56,000 clones; approximately 90% occur once, and the top ten carry 2.2%. The specimen was peripheral blood, collected in the first trimester of pregnancy. Receptors were obtained from a female donor in good health, enrolled as a control in a pregnancy study. The CDR3 runs from the conserved cysteine through the conserved F or W. Each record gives: J gene, D gene, V gene, clone size, CDR3 DNA, CDR3 protein. A D gene is named only where the DNA matches it firmly. Expanded clones are given a class, and other clones once, few, many or no size at all.

TRBJ1-5 | TRBD1 | TRBV19 | - | TGTGCCAGTAGTTTGACAGGGGTCAGCAATCAGCCCCAGCATTTT | CASSLTGVSNQPQHF
TRBJ1-4 | TRBD1 | TRBV10-2 | - | TGCGCCAGCAGTGAGTGGGACAGAGAGGGGGAAAAACTGTTTTTT | CASSEWDREGEKLFF
TRBJ2-3 | - | TRBV18 | - | TGTGCCAGCTCACCTCTAGCTCCCTCCGGGGGAATGACGCAGTATTTT | CASSPLAPSGGMTQYF
TRBJ2-7 | TRBD2 | TRBV11-2 | - | TGTGCCAGCAGCTTCCAAGCGGGGGGCTACGAGCAGTACTTC | CASSFQAGGYEQYF
TRBJ1-4 | TRBD1 | TRBV19 | - | TGTGCCAGTAGTCTCGCCCGGGACAGGGTTTTGGAAAAACTGTTTTTT | CASSLARDRVLEKLFF
TRBJ2-7 | - | TRBV2 | - | TGTGCCAGCAGTGGACGGGCCTACGAGCAGTACTTC | CASSGRAYEQYF
TRBJ1-4 | - | TRBV7-8 | - | TGTGCCAGCAGCTTAGCTTTCCAGAAAGCAACTAATGAAAAACTGTTTTTT | CASSLAFQKATNEKLFF
TRBJ2-1 | - | TRBV10-1 | - | TGCGCCAGCAGTGAGGACAGCTCCTACAATGAGCAGTTCTTC | CASSEDSSYNEQFF
TRBJ1-5 | - | TRBV7-9 | - | TGTGCCAGCAGCTTCGCAGGGAGCAATCAGCCCCAGCATTTT | CASSFAGSNQPQHF
TRBJ2-7 | TRBD2 | TRBV19 | - | TGTGCCACCAGCGGTTCGGGACTAGCGGGAAAAGAGCAGTACTTC | CATSGSGLAGKEQYF
TRBJ2-1 | TRBD1 | TRBV4-2 | - | TGTGCCAGCAGCCAGCAAGGACAGGGGAACAATGAGCAGTTCTTC | CASSQQGQGNNEQFF
TRBJ1-2 | - | TRBV7-2 | once | TGTGCCAGCAGCTCCGAAAGGCTAGCATTAAATGGCTACACCTTC | CASSSERLALNGYTF
TRBJ1-2 | TRBD1 | TRBV5-1 | - | TGCGCCAGCAGCTTCGAGTGGTGGGACAGGGGGGAGTATGGCTACACCTTC | CASSFEWWDRGEYGYTF
TRBJ2-2 | TRBD1 | TRBV19 | - | TGTGCCAGCCCGGGACAGGGGGCGAACACCGGGGAGCTGTTTTTT | CASPGQGANTGELFF
TRBJ2-3 | - | TRBV5-4 | - | TGTGCCAGCAGCGCCCCGGCCGGAGGCACAGATACGCAGTATTTT | CASSAPAGGTDTQYF
TRBJ2-7 | - | TRBV18 | - | TGTGCCAGCTCACCCAGCGGACGGGCCTACGAGCAGTACTTC | CASSPSGRAYEQYF
TRBJ2-1 | TRBD2 | TRBV11-3 | - | TGTGCCAGCAGCTTAATGCCGGGAGCGGGGAATGAGCAGTTCTTC | CASSLMPGAGNEQFF
TRBJ1-1 | TRBD1 | TRBV19 | - | TGTGCCAGTAGTCTCCAGGGGGCAAATGAAGCTTTCTTT | CASSLQGANEAFF
TRBJ2-7 | - | TRBV7-9 | - | TGTGCCAGCAGCTTATATAACTACGAGCAGTACTTC | CASSLYNYEQYF
TRBJ2-7 | - | TRBV28 | once | TGTGCCAGCAGAAAAGGACTGGCCTACGAGCAGTACTTC | CASRKGLAYEQYF
TRBJ2-1 | TRBD2 | TRBV19 | once | TGTGCCAGTAGCATGATGGGACTAGCGGGAGTAGACGAGCAGTTCTTC | CASSMMGLAGVDEQFF
TRBJ2-7 | - | TRBV6-5 | - | TGTGCCAGCAGTTACGGCGGCTCCTACGAGCAGTACTTC | CASSYGGSYEQYF
TRBJ1-2 | - | TRBV29-1 | - | TGCAGCGTTGAGGACAACGCATATGGCTACACCTTC | CSVEDNAYGYTF
TRBJ1-1 | - | TRBV14 | - | TGTGCCAGCAGGGATTTGGGGATGAGGGCTGAAGCTTTCTTT | CASRDLGMRAEAFF
TRBJ1-2 | - | TRBV6-4 | - | TGTGCCAGCAGGTGGACAGAACAATATAACTATGGCTACACCTTC | CASRWTEQYNYGYTF
TRBJ1-2 | - | TRBV27 | - | TGTGCCAGCAGCCAGTTAGGGGGTGGCTACACCTTC | CASSQLGGGYTF
TRBJ2-5 | - | TRBV30 | - | TGTGCCTGGAGTTGGACAGCCCAAGAGACCCAGTACTTC | CAWSWTAQETQYF
TRBJ2-1 | - | TRBV27 | - | TGTGCCAGCAGCCGGGGTGTTGTATCCAACAATGAGCAGTTCTTC | CASSRGVVSNNEQFF
TRBJ1-2 | TRBD1 | TRBV28 | - | TGTGCCAGCGCAAATCGGGGACAGGGCTATGGCTACACCTTC | CASANRGQGYGYTF
TRBJ2-4 | TRBD1 | TRBV6-5 | - | TGTGCCAGCAGCGCAACCCCTGACAGGGTGGACATTCAGTACTTC | CASSATPDRVDIQYF
TRBJ2-3 | - | TRBV4-1 | - | TGCGCCAGCAGCCAAGTTGGCTGGAGACCTAGCACAGATACGCAGTATTTT | CASSQVGWRPSTDTQYF
TRBJ2-5 | - | TRBV2 | - | TGTGCCAGCAATCGAGCAAAGACGGGAGAGACCCAGTACTTC | CASNRAKTGETQYF
TRBJ1-4 | - | TRBV4-2 | once | TGTGCCAGCAGCTCCCCCCAGGCAACCCGTTATTGGAAACTGTTTTTT | CASSSPQATRYWKLFF
TRBJ1-6 | - | TRBV5-1 | - | TGCGCCAGCAGCCTGGGGGGAGGGGACTCCTATAATTCACCCCTCCACTTT | CASSLGGGDSYNSPLHF
TRBJ2-7 | - | TRBV7-9 | - | TGTGCCAGCAGCTTACCAGCGGACTACGAGCAGTACTTC | CASSLPADYEQYF
TRBJ2-5 | TRBD2 | TRBV10-3 | - | TGTGCCACCAGGACTAGCGGGAGGGGGGCACAAGAGACCCAGTACTTC | CATRTSGRGAQETQYF
TRBJ1-1 | - | TRBV6-1 | - | TGTGCCAGCAGTGAAAGCGAGTCGGGGGGGACTGAAGCTTTCTTT | CASSESESGGTEAFF
TRBJ2-1 | - | TRBV9 | - | TGTGCCAGCAGCGTAAGTCCGTACACCTACAATGAGCAGTTCTTC | CASSVSPYTYNEQFF
TRBJ2-5 | - | TRBV6-1 | - | TGTGCCAGCGGGAGGGAGACCCAGTACTTC | CASGRETQYF
TRBJ2-1 | - | TRBV20-1 | - | TGCAGTGCTAGACTTTACAATGAGCAGTTCTTC | CSARLYNEQFF
TRBJ2-6 | TRBD1 | TRBV7-6 | - | TGTGCCAGCAGCCCCGGGACAGGTGTAGCTGGGGCCAACGTCCTGACTTTC | CASSPGTGVAGANVLTF
TRBJ1-1 | TRBD1 | TRBV7-9 | - | TGTGCCAGCAGCGAAAGGACAGGGGGCCCCACTGAAGCTTTCTTT | CASSERTGGPTEAFF
TRBJ2-1 | TRBD2 | TRBV6-5 | - | TGTGCCAGCAGTTACTCTGGGACTAGTTTCCCCAATGAGCAGTTCTTC | CASSYSGTSFPNEQFF
TRBJ2-7 | TRBD1 | TRBV7-6 | - | TGTGCCAGCAGCTTAGCGGTCGGGGACAGGGCTATCCCCTCCTACGAGCAGTACTTC | CASSLAVGDRAIPSYEQYF
TRBJ1-2 | TRBD1 | TRBV29-1 | - | TGCAGCGTTGAAGACCCACAGGGGGCGCGATATGGCTACACCTTC | CSVEDPQGARYGYTF
TRBJ2-1 | - | TRBV28 | - | TGTGCCAGCAGTTTAACAACTAGTCCCTACAATGAGCAGTTCTTC | CASSLTTSPYNEQFF
TRBJ1-5 | TRBD1 | TRBV5-4 | few | TGTGCCAGCAGCAGAAAGGCAGGGGGTAACTATCAGCCCCAGCATTTT | CASSRKAGGNYQPQHF
TRBJ1-2 | TRBD1 | TRBV5-4 | - | TGTGCCAGCAGCTCGACAGGGTTATACTATGGCTACACCTTC | CASSSTGLYYGYTF
TRBJ2-7 | TRBD2 | TRBV19 | - | TGTGCCACCCAAGCGACCGGGGGGATTTACGAGCAGTACTTC | CATQATGGIYEQYF
TRBJ2-7 | TRBD1 | TRBV7-6 | once | TGTGCCAGCAGCCCGGGACAGACGATATACGAGCAGTACTTC | CASSPGQTIYEQYF
TRBJ1-1 | - | TRBV2 | few | TGTGCCAGCATCCCGACTGAAGCTTTCTTT | CASIPTEAFF
TRBJ2-7 | - | TRBV6-1 | few | TGTGCCAGCAGTGAGTCGGGGGTAGCCTACGAGCAGTACTTC | CASSESGVAYEQYF
TRBJ1-3 | TRBD1 | TRBV5-1 | - | TGCGCCAGCAGCTCCCAGGGGGCGCAGGACACCATATATTTT | CASSSQGAQDTIYF
TRBJ2-3 | TRBD2 | TRBV5-1 | - | TGCGCCAGCAGCTTTGGACTAGCGAGTAACACAGATACGCAGTATTTT | CASSFGLASNTDTQYF
TRBJ1-3 | TRBD1 | TRBV6-6 | - | TGTGCCAGCAGACGAGGGACAGCCAATTCTGGAAACACCATATATTTT | CASRRGTANSGNTIYF
TRBJ1-2 | TRBD1 | TRBV5-1 | - | TGCGCCAGCAGCTTACAAGTTAGGGGGACAGGGAGGAATGGCTACACCTTC | CASSLQVRGTGRNGYTF